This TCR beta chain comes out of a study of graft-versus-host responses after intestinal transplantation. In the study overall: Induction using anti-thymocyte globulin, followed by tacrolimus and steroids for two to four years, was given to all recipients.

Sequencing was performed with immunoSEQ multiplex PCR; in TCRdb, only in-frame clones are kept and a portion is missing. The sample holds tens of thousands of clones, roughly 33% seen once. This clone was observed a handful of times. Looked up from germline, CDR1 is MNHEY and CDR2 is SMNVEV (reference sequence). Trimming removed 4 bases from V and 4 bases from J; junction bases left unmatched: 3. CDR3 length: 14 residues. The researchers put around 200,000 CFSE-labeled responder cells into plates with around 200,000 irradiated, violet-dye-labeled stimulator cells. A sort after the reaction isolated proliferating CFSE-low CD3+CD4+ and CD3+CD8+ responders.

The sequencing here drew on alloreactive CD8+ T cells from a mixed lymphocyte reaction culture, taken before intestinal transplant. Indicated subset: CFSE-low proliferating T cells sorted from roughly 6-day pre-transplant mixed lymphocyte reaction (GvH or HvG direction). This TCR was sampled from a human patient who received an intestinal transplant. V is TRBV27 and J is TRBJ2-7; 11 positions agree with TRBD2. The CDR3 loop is CASSSLAGAYEQYF. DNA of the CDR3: TGTGCCAGCAGTTCACTAGCGGGAGCTTACGAGCAGTACTTC.